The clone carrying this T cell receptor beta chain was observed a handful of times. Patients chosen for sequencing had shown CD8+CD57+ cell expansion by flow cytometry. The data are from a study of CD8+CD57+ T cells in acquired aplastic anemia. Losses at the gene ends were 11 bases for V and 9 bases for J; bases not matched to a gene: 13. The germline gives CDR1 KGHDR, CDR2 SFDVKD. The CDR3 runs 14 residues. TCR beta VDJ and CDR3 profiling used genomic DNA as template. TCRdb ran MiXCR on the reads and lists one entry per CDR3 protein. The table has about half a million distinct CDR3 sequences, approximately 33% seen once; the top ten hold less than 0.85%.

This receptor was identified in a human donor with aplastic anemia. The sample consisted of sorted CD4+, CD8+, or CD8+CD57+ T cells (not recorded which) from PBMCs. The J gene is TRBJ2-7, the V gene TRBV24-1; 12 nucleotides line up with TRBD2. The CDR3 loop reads CASSRLAGARVQYF. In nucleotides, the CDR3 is TGTGCCAGCAGCCGACTAGCGGGAGCTAGAGTGCAGTACTTC.